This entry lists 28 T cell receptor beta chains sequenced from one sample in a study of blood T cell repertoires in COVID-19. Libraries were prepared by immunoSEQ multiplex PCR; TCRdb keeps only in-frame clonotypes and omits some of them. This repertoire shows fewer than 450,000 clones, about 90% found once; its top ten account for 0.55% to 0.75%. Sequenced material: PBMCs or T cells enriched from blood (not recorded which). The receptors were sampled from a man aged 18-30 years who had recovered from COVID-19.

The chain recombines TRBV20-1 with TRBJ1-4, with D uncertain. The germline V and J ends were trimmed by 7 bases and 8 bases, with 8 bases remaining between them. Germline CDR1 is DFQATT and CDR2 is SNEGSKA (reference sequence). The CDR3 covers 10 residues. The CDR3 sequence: CSVPREKLFF. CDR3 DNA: TGCAGTGTTCCGCGAGAAAAACTGTTTTTT.

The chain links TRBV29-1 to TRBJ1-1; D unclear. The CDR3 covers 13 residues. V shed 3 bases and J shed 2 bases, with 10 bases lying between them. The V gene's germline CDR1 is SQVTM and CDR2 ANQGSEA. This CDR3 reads CSVEDRGNTEAFF. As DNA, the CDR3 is TGCAGCGTTGAGGACCGGGGAAACACTGAAGCTTTCTTT.

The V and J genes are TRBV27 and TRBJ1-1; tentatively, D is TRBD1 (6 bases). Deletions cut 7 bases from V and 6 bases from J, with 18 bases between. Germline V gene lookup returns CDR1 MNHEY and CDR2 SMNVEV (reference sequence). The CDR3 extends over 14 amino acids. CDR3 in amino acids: CASKLGQGHAEAFF. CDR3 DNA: TGTGCCAGCAAACTCGGGCAGGGGCACGCTGAAGCTTTCTTT.

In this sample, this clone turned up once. CDR3 DNA: TGTGCCAGCAGCACGAGGACAGGGCTGAATGAGCAGTTCTTC. Translated: CASSTRTGLNEQFF. The chain joins TRBV9 to TRBJ2-1, with 8 bases identical to TRBD1. V shed 4 bases and J 7 bases; nucleotides not matched to a gene: 7. From germline, CDR1 is SGDLS and CDR2 YYNGEE. This CDR3 spans 14 amino acids.

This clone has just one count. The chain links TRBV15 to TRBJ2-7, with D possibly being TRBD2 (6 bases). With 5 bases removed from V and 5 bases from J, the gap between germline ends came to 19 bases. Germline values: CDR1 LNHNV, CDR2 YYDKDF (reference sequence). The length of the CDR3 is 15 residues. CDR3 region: CATSGGGGLGDEQYF. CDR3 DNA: TGTGCCACCAGCGGGGGAGGAGGGCTTGGTGACGAGCAGTACTTC.

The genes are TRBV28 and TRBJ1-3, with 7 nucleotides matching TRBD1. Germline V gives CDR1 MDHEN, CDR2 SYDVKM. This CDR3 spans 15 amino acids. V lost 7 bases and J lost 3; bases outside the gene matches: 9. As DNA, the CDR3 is TGTGCCAGCACAATGACAGGGAGTGGTGGAAACACCATATATTTT. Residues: CASTMTGSGGNTIYF.

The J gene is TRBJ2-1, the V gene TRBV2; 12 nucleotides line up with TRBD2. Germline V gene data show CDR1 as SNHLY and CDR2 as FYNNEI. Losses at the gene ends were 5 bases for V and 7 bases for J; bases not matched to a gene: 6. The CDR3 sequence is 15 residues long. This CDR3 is CASSLRLAGDNEQFF. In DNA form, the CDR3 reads TGTGCCAGCAGTCTTAGACTAGCGGGAGATAATGAGCAGTTCTTC.

CDR3 sequence reads: CASTSTRSGEQYF. DNA of the CDR3: TGTGCCAGCACCTCGACTAGGTCGGGGGAGCAGTACTTC. The chain is built from TRBV12-3 or TRBV12-4 and TRBJ2-7; the D gene is possibly TRBD2 (6 bases). V lost 7 bases, J lost 7 bases, and 17 bases lay in between. The CDR3 length is 13 residues.

CDR3 nucleotide sequence: TGTGCCAGCTCATCTGGGGCGGTACCCGCTAGCACAGATACGCAGTATTTT. As protein: CASSSGAVPASTDTQYF. The chain links TRBV18 to TRBJ2-3; D is perhaps TRBD1 (5 bases). Per germline, CDR1 KGHSH and CDR2 LQKENI. The CDR3 consists of 17 residues. V was trimmed by 5 bases and J by 0 bases, leaving 18 bases between them.

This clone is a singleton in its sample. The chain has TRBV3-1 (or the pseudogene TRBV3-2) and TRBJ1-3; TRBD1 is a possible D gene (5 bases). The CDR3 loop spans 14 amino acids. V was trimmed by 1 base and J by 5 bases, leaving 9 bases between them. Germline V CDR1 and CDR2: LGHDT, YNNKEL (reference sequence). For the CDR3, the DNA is TGTGCCAGCAGCCAAGGCGGGGGGAGAAACACCATATATTTT. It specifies CASSQGGGRNTIYF.

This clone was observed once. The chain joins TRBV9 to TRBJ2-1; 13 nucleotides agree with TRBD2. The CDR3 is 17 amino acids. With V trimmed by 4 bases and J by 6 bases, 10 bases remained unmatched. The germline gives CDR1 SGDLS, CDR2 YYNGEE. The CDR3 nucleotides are TGTGCCAGCAGCCCGCGGATAACTAGCGGGGGGGGCAATGAGCAGTTCTTC. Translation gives CASSPRITSGGGNEQFF. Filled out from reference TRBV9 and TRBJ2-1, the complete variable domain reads DSGVTQTPKHLITATGQRVTLRCSPRSGDLSVYWYQQSLDQGLQFLIQYYNGEERAKGNILERFSAQQFPDLHSELNLSSLELGDSALYFCASSPRITSGGGNEQFFGPGTRLTVL.

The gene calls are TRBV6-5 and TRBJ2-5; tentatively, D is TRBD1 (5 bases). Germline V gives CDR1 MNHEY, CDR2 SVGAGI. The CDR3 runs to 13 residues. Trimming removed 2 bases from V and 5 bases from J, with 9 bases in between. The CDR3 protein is CASSYGAAETQYF. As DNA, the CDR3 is TGTGCCAGCAGTTACGGGGCGGCGGAGACCCAGTACTTC.

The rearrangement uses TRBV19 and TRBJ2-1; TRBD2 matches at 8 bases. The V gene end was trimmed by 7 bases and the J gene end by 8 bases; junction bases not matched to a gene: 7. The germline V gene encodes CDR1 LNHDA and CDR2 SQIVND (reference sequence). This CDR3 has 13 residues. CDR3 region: CASNKREWDEQFF. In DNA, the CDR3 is TGTGCCAGTAACAAGCGGGAGTGGGATGAGCAGTTCTTC.

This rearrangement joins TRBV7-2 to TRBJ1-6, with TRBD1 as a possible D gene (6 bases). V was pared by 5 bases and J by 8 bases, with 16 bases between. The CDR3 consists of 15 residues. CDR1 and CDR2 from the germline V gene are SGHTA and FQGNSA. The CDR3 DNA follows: TGTGCCAGCAGCGCCCACGGGGGGGCGGATTCACCCCTCCACTTT. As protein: CASSAHGGADSPLHF.

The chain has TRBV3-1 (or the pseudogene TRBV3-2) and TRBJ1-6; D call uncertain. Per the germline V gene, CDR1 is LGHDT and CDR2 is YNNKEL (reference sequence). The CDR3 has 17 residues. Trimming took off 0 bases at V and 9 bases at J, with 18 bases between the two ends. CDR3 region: CASSQDGTRRASSPLHF. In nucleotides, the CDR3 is TGTGCCAGCAGCCAAGACGGTACGCGGAGGGCCTCTTCACCCCTCCACTTT.

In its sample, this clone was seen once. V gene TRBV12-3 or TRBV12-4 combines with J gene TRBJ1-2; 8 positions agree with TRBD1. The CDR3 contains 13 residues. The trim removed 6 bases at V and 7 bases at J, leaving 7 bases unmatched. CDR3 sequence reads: CASRATGVGGYTF. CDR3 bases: TGTGCCAGCAGGGCGACAGGGGTGGGTGGCTACACCTTC.

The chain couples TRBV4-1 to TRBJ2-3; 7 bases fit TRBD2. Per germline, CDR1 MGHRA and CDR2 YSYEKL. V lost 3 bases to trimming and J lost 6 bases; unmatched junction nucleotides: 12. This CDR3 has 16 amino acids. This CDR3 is CASSQPRAGYRDTQYF. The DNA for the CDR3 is TGCGCCAGCAGCCAGCCGCGAGCGGGGTACCGGGATACGCAGTATTTT.

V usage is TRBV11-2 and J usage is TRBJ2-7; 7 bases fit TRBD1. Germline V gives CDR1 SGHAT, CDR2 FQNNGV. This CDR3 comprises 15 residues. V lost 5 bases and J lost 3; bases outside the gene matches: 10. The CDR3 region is CASSPVRGRFYEQYF. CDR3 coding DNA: TGTGCCAGCAGCCCGGTGAGGGGGCGCTTCTACGAGCAGTACTTC.

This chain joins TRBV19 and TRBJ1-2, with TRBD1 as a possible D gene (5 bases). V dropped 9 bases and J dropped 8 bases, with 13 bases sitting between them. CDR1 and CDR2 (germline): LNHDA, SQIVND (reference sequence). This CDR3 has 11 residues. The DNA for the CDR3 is TGTGCCAGCGCGGGGCGTCGGGGCTACACCTTC. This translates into CASAGRRGYTF. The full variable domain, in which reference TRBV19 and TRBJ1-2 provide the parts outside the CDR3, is DGGITQSPKYLFRKEGQNVTLSCEQNLNHDAMYWYRQDPGQGLRLIYYSQIVNDFQKGDIAEGYSVSREKKESFPLTVTSAQKNPTAFYLCASAGRRGYTFGSGTRLTVV.

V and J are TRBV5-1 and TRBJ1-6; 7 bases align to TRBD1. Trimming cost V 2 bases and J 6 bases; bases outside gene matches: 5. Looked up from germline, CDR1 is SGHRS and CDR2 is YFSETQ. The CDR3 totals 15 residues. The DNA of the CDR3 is TGCGCCAGCAGCTTCTCGACAGGGACTAATTCACCCCTCCACTTT. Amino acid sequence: CASSFSTGTNSPLHF.

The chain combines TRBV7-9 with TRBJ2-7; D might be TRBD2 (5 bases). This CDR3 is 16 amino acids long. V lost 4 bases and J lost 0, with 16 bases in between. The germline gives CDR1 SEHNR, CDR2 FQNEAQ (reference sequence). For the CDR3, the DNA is TGTGCCAGCAGCTCGGTCCCCACGGGAACCTCCTACGAGCAGTACTTC. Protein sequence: CASSSVPTGTSYEQYF.

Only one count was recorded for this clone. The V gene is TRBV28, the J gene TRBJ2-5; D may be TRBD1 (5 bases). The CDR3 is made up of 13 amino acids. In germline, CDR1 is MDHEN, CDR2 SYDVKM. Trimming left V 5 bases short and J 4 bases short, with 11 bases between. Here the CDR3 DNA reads TGTGCCAGCAGTACGACAGATCGAGAGACCCAGTACTTC. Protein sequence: CASSTTDRETQYF.

CDR3: CASSRDRAERETQYF. The CDR3 DNA reads as TGTGCCAGCAGCAGAGACAGGGCGGAGAGGGAGACCCAGTACTTC. J is TRBJ2-5 and V is TRBV7-9; TRBD1 matches at 7 bases. This CDR3 comprises 15 residues. Unmatched junction bases numbered 11, after V lost 5 bases and J lost 5 bases. Germline CDR1 reads SEHNR; CDR2 reads FQNEAQ (reference sequence). Full variable domain (rest looked up from reference TRBV7-9 and TRBJ2-5): DTGVSQNPRHKITKRGQNVTFRCDPISEHNRLYWYRQTLGQGPEFLTYFQNEAQLEKSRLLSDRFSAERPKGSFSTLEIQRTEQGDSAMYLCASSRDRAERETQYFGPGTRLLVL.

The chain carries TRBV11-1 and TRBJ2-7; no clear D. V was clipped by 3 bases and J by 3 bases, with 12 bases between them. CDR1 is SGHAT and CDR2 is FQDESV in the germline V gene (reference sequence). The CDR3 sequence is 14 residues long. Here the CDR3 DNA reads TGTGCCAGCAGCTTCGCGGCCGGTAACTACGAGCAGTACTTC. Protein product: CASSFAAGNYEQYF.

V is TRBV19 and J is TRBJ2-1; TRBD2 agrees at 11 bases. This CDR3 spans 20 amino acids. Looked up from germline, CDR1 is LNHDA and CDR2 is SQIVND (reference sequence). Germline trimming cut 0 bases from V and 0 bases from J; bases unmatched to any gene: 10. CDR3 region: CASSIEASGRSSPSYNEQFF. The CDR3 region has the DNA TGTGCCAGTAGTATAGAGGCTAGCGGGAGGTCTTCCCCCTCCTACAATGAGCAGTTCTTC.

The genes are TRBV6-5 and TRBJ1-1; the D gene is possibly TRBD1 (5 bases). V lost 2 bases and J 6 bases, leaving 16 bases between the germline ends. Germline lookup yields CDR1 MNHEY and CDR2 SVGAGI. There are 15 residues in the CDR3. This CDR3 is CASSYRKIRVAEAFF. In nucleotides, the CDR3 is TGTGCCAGCAGTTACCGGAAAATCAGGGTTGCTGAAGCTTTCTTT.

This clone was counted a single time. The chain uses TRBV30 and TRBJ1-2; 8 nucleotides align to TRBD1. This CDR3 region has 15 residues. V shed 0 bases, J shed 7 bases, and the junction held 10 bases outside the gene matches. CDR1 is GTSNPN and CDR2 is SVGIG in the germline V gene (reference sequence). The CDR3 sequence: CAWSVLGRGPAGYTF. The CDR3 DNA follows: TGTGCCTGGAGTGTACTGGGCAGGGGGCCAGCTGGCTACACCTTC.

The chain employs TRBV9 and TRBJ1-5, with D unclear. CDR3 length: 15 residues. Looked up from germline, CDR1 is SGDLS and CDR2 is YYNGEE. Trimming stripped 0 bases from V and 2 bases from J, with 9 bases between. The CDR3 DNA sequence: TGTGCCAGCAGCGTAGCCGCATCGGGCAATCAGCCCCAGCATTTT. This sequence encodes CASSVAASGNQPQHF.